Presented here are 11 T cell receptor beta chains from one specimen sequenced in a study of shared clonotypes between healthy human individuals. TCRdb keeps only in-frame clones here, not all; method: immunoSEQ multiplex PCR. The profile shows a few million clones, 90% to 95% of them singletons. Sequencing was done on a sample of naive CD4+ T cells sorted from blood. Subset reported: CD45RA+ positively selected. Every receptor here comes from a man aged 18-30 years in good health.

The chain employs TRBV6-4 and TRBJ1-1, with D perhaps matching TRBD1 (5 bases). The CDR3 loop spans 15 amino acids. CDR1 and CDR2 from the germline V gene are MRHNA and SNTAGT. V lost 7 bases and J lost 0, with 15 bases in between. In DNA form, the CDR3 reads TGTGCCAGCAAAACCCCAGGGCACCTGAACACTGAAGCTTTCTTT. Amino acids: CASKTPGHLNTEAFF.

This chain joins TRBV19 and TRBJ1-6, with TRBD1 identical over 7 bases. This CDR3 contains 16 residues. CDR1 is LNHDA, CDR2 SQIVND, per germline (reference sequence). V gave up 1 base and J gave up 5 bases; unmatched junction bases: 5. CDR3 bases: TGTGCCAGTAGTATAGGGTCAGGGGGTCATAATTCACCCCTCCACTTT. Amino acids: CASSIGSGGHNSPLHF.

This chain links TRBV30 with TRBJ2-5, with TRBD2 as a possible D gene (6 bases). With 2 bases removed from V and 5 bases from J, the gap between germline ends came to 9 bases. Per germline, CDR1 GTSNPN and CDR2 SVGIG (reference sequence). CDR3 length: 12 residues. CDR3 in DNA: TGTGCCTGGAGTTCTGCGGGGGAGACCCAGTACTTC. This gives the protein CAWSSAGETQYF. Full variable domain (rest looked up from reference TRBV30 and TRBJ2-5): SQTIHQWPATLVQPVGSPLSLECTVEGTSNPNLYWYRQAAGRGLQLLFYSVGIGQISSEVPQNLSASRPQDRQFILSSKKLLLSDSGFYLCAWSSAGETQYFGPGTRLLVL.

The V and J genes are TRBV2 and TRBJ2-5, with D perhaps TRBD1 or TRBD2 (5 bases each). CDR3 size: 14 residues. Trimming took off 4 bases at V and 2 bases at J, with 11 bases between the two ends. Germline-derived CDR1 and CDR2 are SNHLY and FYNNEI. The CDR3, as DNA: TGTGCCAGCAGTGGGTGGGGGAGTCAAGAGACCCAGTACTTC. Its protein product is CASSGWGSQETQYF.

V and J are TRBV5-1 and TRBJ2-7, with a tentative D call TRBD2 (5 bases). Trimming removed 0 bases from V and 13 bases from J, with 14 bases in between. The CDR3 contains 12 residues. Germline CDR1 is SGHRS and CDR2 is YFSETQ. The CDR3 DNA is TGCGCCAGCAGCTTGGGAGGGTCCGGGTTCTACTTC. Its translation: CASSLGGSGFYF. The complete variable domain, with remaining parts taken from reference TRBV5-1 and TRBJ2-7, reads KAGVTQTPRYLIKTRGQQVTLSCSPISGHRSVSWYQQTPGQGLQFLFEYFSETQRNKGNFPGRFSGRQFSNSRSEMNVSTLELGDSALYLCASSLGGSGFYFGPGTRLTVT.

The count of this clone is one. This rearrangement joins TRBV10-1 to TRBJ1-5; 7 nucleotides agree with TRBD1. The CDR3 loop spans 14 amino acids. Germline V gives CDR1 WNHNN, CDR2 SYGVQD (reference sequence). The junction had 4 bases not matched to a gene; V was cut back by 2 bases and J by 6 bases. The CDR3 spells CASSETGVGQPQHF. In DNA form, the CDR3 reads TGCGCCAGCAGTGAGACAGGGGTCGGTCAGCCCCAGCATTTT.

The chain uses TRBV5-4 and TRBJ1-1, with a weak D call TRBD1 (5 bases). This CDR3 spans 18 amino acids. Germline V lookup: CDR1 SGHNT, CDR2 YYREEE (reference sequence). Trimming cost V 2 bases and J 1 base, with 21 bases left between them. CDR3 in amino acids: CASSFKGHKIVSNTEAFF. The CDR3 nucleotides read TGTGCCAGCAGCTTTAAGGGGCACAAGATAGTGTCGAACACTGAAGCTTTCTTT.

The V gene is TRBV5-1, the J gene TRBJ2-5, with D perhaps matching TRBD2 (6 bases). The germline V and J ends were trimmed by 2 bases and 0 bases, with 11 bases remaining between them. The CDR3 consists of 15 residues. Germline V gene sequence: CDR1 SGHRS, CDR2 YFSETQ. This CDR3 is CASSLAGRDQETQYF. The CDR3, as DNA: TGCGCCAGCAGCTTAGCGGGCAGGGACCAAGAGACCCAGTACTTC.

In its sample, this clone was seen a few times. The CDR3 is CASSVGGGEVYTF. CDR3 bases: TGTGCCAGCAGCGTAGGAGGGGGCGAGGTGTACACCTTC. This chain links TRBV9 with TRBJ1-2; TRBD1 matches 7 bases. The CDR3 runs to 13 residues. Germline CDR1 is SGDLS and CDR2 is YYNGEE. V shed 0 bases and J 11 bases; nucleotides not matched to a gene: 7.

The chain links TRBV5-1 to TRBJ2-3, with TRBD2 matching 9 bases. Germline trimming cut 5 bases from V and 6 bases from J; bases unmatched to any gene: 7. The CDR3 contains 14 residues. Germline V gene lookup returns CDR1 SGHRS and CDR2 YFSETQ. This CDR3 is CASRPGLAGDTQYF. For the CDR3, the DNA is TGCGCCAGCAGGCCGGGACTAGCAGGGGATACGCAGTATTTT. Full variable domain (rest looked up from reference TRBV5-1 and TRBJ2-3): KAGVTQTPRYLIKTRGQQVTLSCSPISGHRSVSWYQQTPGQGLQFLFEYFSETQRNKGNFPGRFSGRQFSNSRSEMNVSTLELGDSALYLCASRPGLAGDTQYFGPGTRLTVL.

The J gene is TRBJ1-2, the V gene TRBV29-1; the match to TRBD1 covers 7 bases. The CDR3 covers 13 residues. Looked up from germline, CDR1 is SQVTM and CDR2 is ANQGSEA. After removal of 7 bases from V and 4 bases from J, the junction contained 9 bases not matched to a gene. CDR3 residues: CSGYRGAGYGYTF. In nucleotides, the CDR3 is TGCAGCGGCTACAGGGGCGCCGGCTATGGCTACACCTTC.